Below, 27 T cell receptor beta chains from the same sample are listed, as sequenced in a study of regulatory T cells in long-lasting Graves disease. This sample's time point: newly diagnosed GD, antithyroid drugs for less than 3 months. With RNA extracted from PBMCs as input, the TCR library was made. Arm-PCR of CDR3 regions and iRepertoire HTBI primers were the basis on which TCR beta libraries were built. TCRdb re-analysed the multiplex PCR reads in MiXCR, keeping a single row per CDR3 protein. There are hundreds of thousands of distinct CDR3 sequences in the sample; 16% occur only once, and approximately 20% lies in the top ten. The data also belong to a second study, concerning T cells in Graves' hyperthyroidism and ophthalmopathy.

Here the sequenced sample was peripheral blood mononuclear cells (PBMCs), taken at new diagnosis, from a patient treated with antithyroid drugs. These receptors originate from a woman aged 30 to 39 with Graves disease.

The V gene is TRBV10-3, the J gene TRBJ1-1; D is perhaps TRBD1 (5 bases). Germline V CDR1 and CDR2: ENHRY, SYGVKD. V lost 3 bases and J 5 bases, leaving 25 bases between the germline ends. The CDR3 covers 18 residues. The CDR3 reads CAISDLAAKTRRGTEAFF. The CDR3 coding sequence is TGTGCCATCAGTGATCTGGCAGCGAAGACCCGACGGGGGACTGAAGCTTTCTTT.

V usage is TRBV6-1 and J usage is TRBJ1-1; D is unresolved. V lost 4 bases and J lost 7, with 13 bases in between. In germline, CDR1 is MNHNS, CDR2 SASEGT. The CDR3 is made up of 13 amino acids. CDR3 amino acids: CASSGSLGYEAFF. Written as DNA, the CDR3 is TGTGCCAGCAGTGGATCCCTAGGGTATGAAGCTTTCTTT.

This clonotype came up a few times. The chain has TRBV28 and TRBJ2-3; 7 positions match TRBD2. Germline lookup yields CDR1 MDHEN and CDR2 SYDVKM. Trimming removed 2 bases from V and 6 bases from J; junction bases left unmatched: 14. The CDR3 spans 17 residues. Here the CDR3 DNA reads TGTGCCAGCAGTTTAGCACTTGAGGGTCTAGCGGCCGATACGCAGTATTTT. Amino acids: CASSLALEGLAADTQYF.

This clonotype appeared many times. V usage is TRBV7-2 and J usage is TRBJ2-2; D unresolved. This CDR3 region has 12 residues. Looked up from germline, CDR1 is SGHTA and CDR2 is FQGNSA. Between the trimmed V and J ends, which lost 5 bases and 9 bases, there was a span of 10 bases. CDR3 nucleotide sequence: TGTGCCAGCAGCCCCCTTGAAAGGGAGCTGTTTTTT. Its protein is CASSPLERELFF.

The CDR3 here is CASSRQLGGNSPLHF. The DNA for the CDR3 is TGCGCCAGCAGCCGCCAGTTAGGTGGGAATTCACCCCTCCACTTT. The V gene is TRBV4-1, the J gene TRBJ1-6; no definite D call. The germline V and J ends were trimmed by 4 bases and 7 bases, with 14 bases remaining between them. Germline values: CDR1 MGHRA, CDR2 YSYEKL. This CDR3 has 15 residues.

There are many counts of this clonotype. The chain links TRBV12-3 or TRBV12-4 to TRBJ2-2; a possible D gene is TRBD1 (7 bases). Trimming cost V 11 bases and J 5 bases, with 18 bases left between them. CDR3 length: 14 amino acids. This chain's CDR3 is CAGGRQGETGELFF. CDR3 DNA: TGTGCCGGGGGGCGACAGGGTGAGACCGGGGAGCTGTTTTTT.

Worth noting for this clonotype: A much bigger clone sits one base away, suggesting this may be a read error. The genes are TRBV3-1 and TRBJ1-5; D not resolved. CDR1 and CDR2 from the germline V gene are LGHDT and YNNKEL (reference sequence). This CDR3 comprises 13 residues. In DNA form, the CDR3 reads TGTGCCAGCAGCCGAGAATCCGTGCAGCCCCGGCATTTT. Protein sequence: CASSRESVQPRHF.

Many counts were recorded for this clonotype. V and J are TRBV28 and TRBJ1-6, with D perhaps TRBD1 (5 bases). V lost 9 bases and J 0 bases, leaving 18 bases between the germline ends. The germline V gene encodes CDR1 MDHEN and CDR2 SYDVKM. The CDR3 length is 17 residues. CDR3 sequence reads: CASLTITDSSYNSPLHF. The CDR3 bases are TGTGCCAGTCTAACCATAACCGACAGCTCCTATAATTCACCCCTCCACTTT.

In this sample, this clonotype turned up many times. This rearrangement joins TRBV5-1 to TRBJ2-7, with 9 bases fitting TRBD2. The germline gives CDR1 SGHRS, CDR2 YFSETQ. CDR3 length equals 16 residues. J gave up 1 base and V 0 bases, and 5 bases lay outside the gene matches. CDR3 amino acids: CASSLERAGGSYEQYF. The CDR3 DNA is TGCGCCAGCAGCTTGGAGCGGGCGGGAGGGTCCTACGAGCAGTACTTC.

This clonotype turned up a few times. The chain links TRBV2 to TRBJ1-1; the D is unclear. The CDR3 extends over 12 amino acids. With 7 bases removed from V and 1 base from J, the gap between germline ends came to 7 bases. Per germline, CDR1 SNHLY and CDR2 FYNNEI. The CDR3 sequence is CASNYANTEAFF. DNA for the CDR3: TGTGCCAGCAACTACGCGAACACTGAAGCTTTCTTT.

In its sample, this clonotype was seen a few times. The chain has TRBV10-2 and TRBJ1-5, with D perhaps matching TRBD1 (5 bases). CDR3 length equals 15 residues. V lost 8 bases and J 6 bases, leaving 20 bases between the germline ends. Germline loops: CDR1 WSHSY, CDR2 SAAADI. CDR3 in amino acids: CASSPWDGLGQPQHF. The CDR3 DNA reads TGCGCCAGCTCGCCGTGGGACGGACTGGGTCAGCCCCAGCATTTT.

V usage is TRBV19 and J usage is TRBJ1-5, with D perhaps TRBD1 (5 bases). CDR1 is LNHDA and CDR2 is SQIVND in the germline V gene (reference sequence). Trimming pared 0 bases from V and 2 bases from J, leaving 11 bases between. The CDR3 consists of 16 residues. CDR3 residues: CASSIDPRAGNQPQHF. For the CDR3, the DNA is TGTGCCAGTAGTATAGACCCCAGGGCGGGCAATCAGCCCCAGCATTTT.

The table lists this clonotype with a few counts. A clone one base away is much larger, so this may be a read error. The chain uses TRBV2 and TRBJ1-5; 9 bases map to TRBD1. Germline CDR1 reads SNHLY; CDR2 reads FYNNEI. V lost 6 bases and J lost 1; bases outside the gene matches: 4. The CDR3 is 15 amino acids. In DNA form, the CDR3 reads TGTGCCAGCAGGGGCGGGACAGGGAGCAATCAGCCCCAGCATTTT. It codes for CASRGGTGSNQPQHF. Full variable domain (missing parts from reference TRBV2 and TRBJ1-5): EPEVTQTPSHQVTQMGQEVILRCVPISNHLYFYWYRQILGQKVEFLVSFYNNEISEKSEIFDDQFSVERPDGSNFTLKIRSTKLEDSAMYFCASRGGTGSNQPQHFGDGTRLSIL.

This clonotype was seen many times. The chain is built from TRBV6-1 and TRBJ2-3; 10 bases align to TRBD2. The CDR3 sequence is 15 residues long. CDR1 is MNHNS, CDR2 SASEGT, per germline. The V segment lost 6 bases and the J segment 1 base; nucleotides outside the gene matches: 4. DNA for the CDR3: TGTGCCAGCAGAAGGACTAGCGGAGGCACAGATACGCAGTATTTT. Its translation is CASRRTSGGTDTQYF.

This clonotype was counted many times. V gene TRBV6-2 or TRBV6-3 combines with J gene TRBJ1-1; the match to TRBD1 covers 9 bases. CDR3 length: 14 residues. Trimming took 5 bases from V and 4 from J; bases not matched to a gene: 5. Germline V gene data show CDR1 as MNHEY and CDR2 as SVGEGT. The CDR3 nucleotides are TGTGCCAGCAGTCACGACAGGGGGACCACTGAAGCTTTCTTT. Protein product: CASSHDRGTTEAFF.

This clonotype was counted at least ten times. The V call is TRBV7-9, the J call TRBJ1-1; the D is unclear. CDR1 and CDR2 from the germline V gene are SEHNR and FQNEAQ (reference sequence). Trimming shortened V by 2 bases and J by 6 bases, and 10 bases separated the two germline ends. The CDR3 consists of 13 residues. The CDR3: CASSLKTGSEAFF. CDR3 in DNA: TGTGCCAGCAGCTTAAAAACGGGGTCTGAAGCTTTCTTT.

This clonotype was observed at least ten times. The chain recombines TRBV12-3 or TRBV12-4 with TRBJ2-1, with TRBD2 matching over 9 bases. Trimming at V came to 1 base and at J to 7 bases, leaving 8 bases not matched to a gene. The CDR3 runs to 16 residues. The CDR3 protein is CASSLVASGIVNEQFF. Here the CDR3 DNA reads TGTGCCAGCAGTTTAGTTGCTAGCGGGATCGTTAATGAGCAGTTCTTC.

The chain has TRBV20-1 and TRBJ2-4, with D perhaps matching TRBD2 (5 bases). V lost 3 bases and J 9 bases, leaving 9 bases between the germline ends. CDR1 and CDR2 from the germline V gene are DFQATT and SNEGSKA (reference sequence). This CDR3 is built from 11 residues. CDR3 sequence (DNA): TGCAGTGCTAGTCGGGATCGCATTCAGTACTTC. This encodes CSASRDRIQYF.

V gene TRBV6-1 combines with J gene TRBJ2-2, with 9 bases fitting TRBD1. Germline V CDR1 and CDR2: MNHNS, SASEGT. The V segment lost 8 bases and the J segment 2 bases; nucleotides outside the gene matches: 9. CDR3 length: 16 residues. CDR3 in DNA: TGTGCCAGCCAATCCACAGGGGGCGCCAACACCGGGGAGCTGTTTTTT. Translating gives CASQSTGGANTGELFF.

This clonotype turned up a few times. The rearrangement joins TRBV7-3 to TRBJ2-2; a weak D match, TRBD2 (5 bases). The CDR3 length is 13 residues. The germline gives CDR1 SGHTA, CDR2 FQGTGA. Trimming cost V 4 bases and J 5 bases, with 8 bases left between them. CDR3 loop: CASSSGETGELFF. Here the CDR3 DNA reads TGTGCCAGCAGCTCCGGGGAAACCGGGGAGCTGTTTTTT.

This clonotype was picked up a small number of times. The chain has TRBV5-1 and TRBJ2-2; no clear D gene. There are 14 residues in the CDR3. V lost 1 base, J lost 1 base, and 5 bases lay in between. The germline V gene has CDR1 SGHRS and CDR2 YFSETQ. The CDR3 nucleotides read TGCGCCAGCAGCTTGATCCAGAACACCGGGGAGCTGTTTTTT. Protein: CASSLIQNTGELFF.

This rearrangement joins TRBV9 to TRBJ2-3; D not certain. The V and J ends lost 0 bases and 0 bases respectively, with 8 bases between them. CDR3 length equals 15 residues. CDR1 and CDR2 (germline): SGDLS, YYNGEE. CDR3 loop: CASSVENPSTDTQYF. The CDR3, as DNA: TGTGCCAGCAGCGTAGAGAACCCTAGCACAGATACGCAGTATTTT. Variable domain in full (rest from reference TRBV9 and TRBJ2-3): DSGVTQTPKHLITATGQRVTLRCSPRSGDLSVYWYQQSLDQGLQFLIQYYNGEERAKGNILERFSAQQFPDLHSELNLSSLELGDSALYFCASSVENPSTDTQYFGPGTRLTVL.

The chain links TRBV5-1 to TRBJ2-4; D is unresolved. The CDR3 runs to 15 residues. The V end was cut by 4 bases, the J end by 0 bases, with 11 bases between. Germline CDR1 SGHRS, CDR2 YFSETQ. CDR3 sequence reads: CASSRAGLAKNIQYF. The CDR3 nucleotides read TGCGCCAGCAGCCGGGCCGGGCTAGCCAAAAACATTCAGTACTTC.

This chain's CDR3 is CASRIASASNTGELFF. The CDR3 region has the DNA TGTGCCAGCAGGATCGCTAGCGCGTCAAACACCGGGGAGCTGTTTTTT. This sequence joins TRBV27 and TRBJ2-2, with D possibly matching TRBD2 (6 bases). Germline V lookup: CDR1 MNHEY, CDR2 SMNVEV (reference sequence). Trimming left V 6 bases short and J 2 bases short, with 16 bases between. This CDR3 spans 16 amino acids.

The chain combines TRBV9 with TRBJ2-1; 9 nucleotides agree with TRBD2. The germline V gene has CDR1 SGDLS and CDR2 YYNGEE. This CDR3 is built from 17 residues. Trimming at V came to 0 bases and at J to 7 bases, leaving 11 bases not matched to a gene. The CDR3 DNA follows: TGTGCCAGCAGCGTAGTCCCTAGCGGGGTACTAGGGAATGAGCAGTTCTTC. Amino acid sequence: CASSVVPSGVLGNEQFF.

As concerns this clonotype: A much larger clone differs from this one at a single base, so this may be a read error. As DNA, the CDR3 is TGTGCCAGCAGTGCTGACGGACGCTATGGCTACACCTTC. It translates to CASSADGRYGYTF. The chain combines TRBV27 with TRBJ1-2; D not resolved. The CDR3 loop spans 13 amino acids. The ends were cut back, 5 bases at V and 4 bases at J, with 11 bases in the middle. Germline-derived CDR1 and CDR2 are MNHEY and SMNVEV (reference sequence).

V usage is TRBV9 and J usage is TRBJ1-1, with TRBD1 as a possible D gene (5 bases). The V and J ends lost 3 bases and 8 bases respectively, with 14 bases between them. Germline lookup yields CDR1 SGDLS and CDR2 YYNGEE. This CDR3 has 13 amino acids. The CDR3 bases are TGTGCCAGCAGCGGAGGGACGGGCCCCGAAGCTTTCTTT. Translated: CASSGGTGPEAFF.